By its share, the clone carrying this T cell receptor beta chain is medium-sized. These data come from a study of patients and donors after allogeneic stem cell transplantation. A single record per CDR3 protein comes from TCRdb applying MiXCR to the RT-PCR reads. The table has roughly 650 distinct CDR3 sequences, approximately 1.4% seen once. V gave up 3 bases and J gave up 7 bases, with 16 bases separating them. This CDR3 has 14 residues. The germline V gene encodes CDR1 MDHEN and CDR2 SYDVKM. Sequencing was carried out using blood, either unsorted or a sorted T cell fraction (not recorded which). The sequence was obtained from a human donor who was either an allogeneic HSCT recipient or a stem cell or donor lymphocyte infusion donor (not recorded which). It is not recorded whose cells these are; they may come from a transplant donor. The chain joins TRBV28 to TRBJ2-7; possible D gene TRBD2, 5 bases. The CDR3 sequence is CASSLRLAEREQYF. CDR3 nucleotide sequence: TGTGCCAGCAGTTTGAGGCTAGCCGAGAGGGAGCAGTACTTC. The full variable domain, in which reference TRBV28 and TRBJ2-7 provide the parts outside the CDR3, is DVKVTQSSRYLVKRTGEKVFLECVQDMDHENMFWYRQDPGLGLRLIYFSYDVKMKEKGDIPEGYSVSREKKERFSLILESASTNQTSMYLCASSLRLAEREQYFGPGTRLTVT.